Listed below are T cell receptor beta chains from one sample, sequenced in a study of vaccination effects on CD4 cells after COVID-19. Libraries were prepared by immunoSEQ multiplex PCR; TCRdb keeps only in-frame clonotypes and omits some of them. The sample has about 73,000 clones, 65% to 80% seen once. No antigens are known for them. The sample in question was CD4+ T cells from PBMCs cultured without peptide, obtained after COVID-19 vaccination. The receptors were gathered from a human donor who received a COVID-19 vaccine. CDR3s include the opening cysteine and the closing phenylalanine or tryptophan. The D gene is left open where the match is weak. The size entry is marked missing in some rows and otherwise reads once, few, many or a size class.

d_call clone_size j_call v_call cdr3_aa cdr3_nt
NA NA TRBJ2-3 TRBV5-1 CASSLGQLTDTQYF TGCGCCAGCAGCCTCGGACAGCTAACAGATACGCAGTATTTT
TRBD2 NA TRBJ2-5 TRBV6-4 CASSARVWTRSLGETQYF TGTGCCAGCAGCGCCCGAGTATGGACTAGGAGCCTTGGAGAGACCCAGTACTTC
NA NA TRBJ1-3 TRBV30 CAWRGQRNTIYF TGTGCCTGGAGAGGACAGAGAAACACCATATATTTT
NA few TRBJ2-3 TRBV9 CASSVSPGGTDTQYF TGTGCCAGCAGCGTAAGTCCGGGGGGCACAGATACGCAGTATTTT
NA NA TRBJ1-2 TRBV5-8 CARSRSSYGYTF TGTGCCAGGAGTAGATCCTCCTATGGCTACACCTTC
NA NA TRBJ2-3 TRBV19 CASSIGRAADTQYF TGTGCCAGTAGTATCGGCAGGGCCGCAGATACGCAGTATTTT
NA once TRBJ2-5 TRBV10-3 CAVRKGAQETQYF TGTGCCGTCCGGAAGGGAGCGCAAGAGACCCAGTACTTC
NA NA TRBJ1-3 TRBV10-1 CASSGPPGRRFSGNTIYF TGCGCCAGCAGTGGACCCCCAGGCAGGAGGTTCTCTGGAAACACCATATATTTT
NA NA TRBJ2-2 TRBV24-1 CATNQGYPGELFF TGTGCCACCAACCAGGGTTATCCCGGGGAGCTGTTTTTT
TRBD2 NA TRBJ2-5 TRBV5-4 CASSLSAGVEETQYF TGTGCCAGCAGCTTATCAGCGGGGGTTGAAGAGACCCAGTACTTC
TRBD1 NA TRBJ1-2 TRBV7-9 CASSPGQGVKHGYTF TGTGCCAGCAGCCCGGGACAGGGAGTTAAACATGGCTACACCTTC
TRBD2 NA TRBJ2-3 TRBV6-1 CASSDRTRSTDTQYF TGTGCCAGCAGTGACCGGACTAGATCCACAGATACGCAGTATTTT
TRBD1 NA TRBJ1-1 TRBV19 CASSLDRSRTEAFF TGTGCCAGTAGCTTGGACAGGTCGAGGACTGAAGCTTTCTTT
NA NA TRBJ1-2 TRBV6-1 CASSEGTPNYGYTF TGTGCCAGCAGTGAGGGGACCCCCAACTATGGCTACACCTTC
TRBD1 NA TRBJ1-1 TRBV20-1 CSASWTGAGAFF TGCAGTGCTAGTTGGACAGGGGCCGGGGCTTTCTTT
NA NA TRBJ2-5 TRBV10-3 CAISESRETQYF TGTGCCATCAGTGAGTCTAGGGAGACCCAGTACTTC
NA NA TRBJ1-1 TRBV19 CASSPRTGGNTEAFF TGTGCCAGTAGTCCCCGGACGGGAGGGAACACTGAAGCTTTCTTT
NA NA TRBJ1-3 TRBV28 CASSPALGTIYF TGTGCCAGCAGTCCGGCTTTGGGCACCATATATTTT
NA NA TRBJ1-2 TRBV2 CASSESSIGYTF TGTGCCAGCAGTGAATCGTCGATAGGCTACACCTTC
NA NA TRBJ1-4 TRBV5-5 CASGAWAGTPNEKLFF TGTGCCAGCGGAGCTTGGGCTGGGACACCAAATGAAAAACTGTTTTTT
TRBD1 NA TRBJ1-6 TRBV5-4 CASRPGTEETPLHF TGTGCCAGCAGGCCCGGGACAGAGGAAACACCCCTCCACTTT
NA once TRBJ1-4 TRBV30 CAWSPLGEEKLFF TGTGCCTGGAGTCCTCTGGGGGAAGAAAAACTGTTTTTT
TRBD2 few TRBJ2-2 TRBV9 CASSVGPTSGSRKNTGELFF TGTGCCAGCAGCGTAGGCCCGACTAGCGGTTCAAGAAAAAACACCGGGGAGCTGTTTTTT
TRBD2 NA TRBJ2-5 TRBV18 CASSPGGGAETQYF TGTGCCAGCTCACCCGGCGGGGGGGCAGAGACCCAGTACTTC
NA NA TRBJ1-3 TRBV10-3 CAIREAGNTIYF TGTGCCATCAGGGAAGCCGGAAACACCATATATTTT
NA NA TRBJ1-4 TRBV19 CASRNFRATNEKLFF TGTGCCAGTAGAAACTTCAGGGCAACTAATGAAAAACTGTTTTTT
NA NA TRBJ1-5 TRBV28 CASRGYYSNQPQHF TGTGCCAGCAGAGGGTACTATAGCAATCAGCCCCAGCATTTT
NA NA TRBJ1-4 TRBV5-5 CASMFSARGFNEKLFF TGTGCCAGCATGTTCTCGGCTCGGGGATTTAATGAAAAACTGTTTTTT
NA NA TRBJ2-2 TRBV30 CAWSLWGAGTGELFF TGTGCCTGGAGTCTGTGGGGGGCGGGCACCGGGGAGCTGTTTTTT
TRBD1 NA TRBJ1-4 TRBV16 CASSRNRGPNEKLFF TGTGCCAGCAGCCGAAACAGGGGGCCTAATGAAAAACTGTTTTTT
NA NA TRBJ2-5 TRBV7-9 CASSYRTVTETQYF TGTGCCAGCAGTTACCGGACAGTCACAGAGACCCAGTACTTC
TRBD1 NA TRBJ1-1 TRBV5-1 CASSLVVAGGGEAFF TGCGCCAGCAGCTTGGTGGTGGCAGGGGGCGGTGAAGCTTTCTTT
NA NA TRBJ1-2 TRBV19 CASSISPGRFGGYTF TGTGCCAGTAGTATATCCCCGGGGAGGTTCGGTGGCTACACCTTC
NA NA TRBJ1-2 TRBV2 CASSEGAQGPYGYTF TGTGCCAGCAGTGAAGGGGCTCAGGGACCCTATGGCTACACCTTC
NA NA TRBJ1-5 TRBV6-6 CASSQQGPNQPQHF TGTGCCAGCAGTCAGCAGGGGCCCAATCAGCCCCAGCATTTT
NA NA TRBJ1-5 TRBV2 CASSEVDRASQHF TGTGCCAGCAGTGAAGTGGACCGCGCGAGCCAGCATTTT
NA NA TRBJ1-1 TRBV6-7 CASSSTPGNKVCMNTEAFF TGTGCCAGCAGTTCAACTCCGGGAAATAAAGTGTGCATGAACACTGAAGCTTTCTTT
NA NA TRBJ2-5 TRBV5-5 CASSLEKETQYF TGTGCCAGCAGCTTAGAAAAAGAGACCCAGTACTTC
NA medium-sized TRBJ2-3 TRBV28 CATISSLGTDTQYF TGTGCCACCATCTCCAGCTTAGGCACAGATACGCAGTATTTT
NA NA TRBJ2-5 TRBV5-1 CASSLVGTQETQYF TGCGCCAGCAGCTTGGTCGGGACCCAAGAGACCCAGTACTTC
TRBD1 NA TRBJ2-2 TRBV9 CASSAGTGGWGELFF TGTGCCAGCAGCGCCGGGACAGGGGGCTGGGGGGAGCTGTTTTTT
NA few TRBJ1-5 TRBV28 CASTLVGGVGRQPQHF TGTGCCAGCACCCTGGTAGGGGGGGTCGGTAGACAGCCCCAGCATTTT
NA NA TRBJ2-1 TRBV19 CASSIQTTYNEQFF TGTGCCAGTAGTATTCAGACGACCTACAATGAGCAGTTCTTC
NA once TRBJ2-3 TRBV5-8 CASSLGSRRADTQYF TGTGCCAGCAGCTTGGGGTCTCGCCGGGCAGATACGCAGTATTTT
TRBD1 NA TRBJ1-2 TRBV9 CASSVDVTGGGYTF TGTGCCAGCAGCGTAGACGTGACAGGGGGCGGCTACACCTTC
NA NA TRBJ1-2 TRBV24-1 CATSDLRGNYGYTF TGTGCCACCAGTGATTTGAGGGGTAACTATGGCTACACCTTC
TRBD2 NA TRBJ2-2 TRBV6-5 CASTPGVAGTGELFF TGTGCCAGCACTCCAGGGGTAGCGGGGACCGGGGAGCTGTTTTTT
TRBD1 few TRBJ1-2 TRBV6-5 CASSWWTGANYGYTF TGTGCCAGCAGTTGGTGGACAGGAGCTAACTATGGCTACACCTTC
NA NA TRBJ1-4 TRBV30 CAWSVSVRRKAIRRENEKLFF TGTGCCTGGAGTGTATCCGTGCGACGGAAGGCAATAAGACGCGAAAATGAAAAACTGTTTTTT
NA NA TRBJ1-2 TRBV5-1 CASSTSGTTYGYTF TGCGCCAGCAGCACCTCCGGGACAACCTATGGCTACACCTTC
TRBD1 NA TRBJ1-2 TRBV2 CASSEVLLYGTGQGYTF TGTGCCAGCAGTGAAGTGTTGTTGTATGGGACAGGGCAAGGCTACACCTTC
NA NA TRBJ1-1 TRBV5-1 CASSLEGGTNTEAFF TGCGCCAGCAGCTTGGAGGGAGGAACGAACACTGAAGCTTTCTTT
TRBD2 NA TRBJ2-1 TRBV18 CASSPPTGGGEQFF TGTGCCAGCTCACCACCGACGGGGGGAGGGGAGCAGTTCTTC
TRBD2 NA TRBJ2-2 TRBV7-3 CASSPGGNTGELFF TGTGCCAGCAGCCCGGGGGGGAACACCGGGGAGCTGTTTTTT
NA NA TRBJ1-1 TRBV3-1/TRBV3-2 CASSQLLANTEAFF TGTGCCAGCAGCCAACTTCTGGCGAACACTGAAGCTTTCTTT